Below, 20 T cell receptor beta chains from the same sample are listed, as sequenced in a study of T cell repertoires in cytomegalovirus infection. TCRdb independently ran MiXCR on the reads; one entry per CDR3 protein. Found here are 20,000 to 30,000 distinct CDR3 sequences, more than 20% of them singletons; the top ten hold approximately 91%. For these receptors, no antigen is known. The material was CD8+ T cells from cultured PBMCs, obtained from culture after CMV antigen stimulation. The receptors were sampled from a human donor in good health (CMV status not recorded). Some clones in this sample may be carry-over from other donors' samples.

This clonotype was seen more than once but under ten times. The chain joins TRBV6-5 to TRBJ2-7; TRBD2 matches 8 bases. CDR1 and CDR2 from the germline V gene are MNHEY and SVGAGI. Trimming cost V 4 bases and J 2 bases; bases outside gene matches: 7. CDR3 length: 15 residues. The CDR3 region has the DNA TGTGCCAGCAGTTGGCGGGGGGACCTCCCCTACGAGCAGTACTTC. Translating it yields CASSWRGDLPYEQYF.

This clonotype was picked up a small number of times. The CDR3 region is CASSLSGLGEQFF. The CDR3 nucleotides are TGTGCCAGCAGTTTAAGTGGGCTTGGTGAGCAGTTCTTC. The chain is built from TRBV27 and TRBJ2-1; D uncertain. Germline V lookup: CDR1 MNHEY, CDR2 SMNVEV (reference sequence). V was shortened by 2 bases and J by 9 bases, with 11 bases between the two germline ends. This CDR3 spans 13 amino acids.

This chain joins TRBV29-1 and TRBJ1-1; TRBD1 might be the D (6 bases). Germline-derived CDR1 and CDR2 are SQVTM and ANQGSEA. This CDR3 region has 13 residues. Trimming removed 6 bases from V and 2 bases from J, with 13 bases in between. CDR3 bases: TGCAGCGTGCCGGGACAAATAAACACTGAAGCTTTCTTT. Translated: CSVPGQINTEAFF.

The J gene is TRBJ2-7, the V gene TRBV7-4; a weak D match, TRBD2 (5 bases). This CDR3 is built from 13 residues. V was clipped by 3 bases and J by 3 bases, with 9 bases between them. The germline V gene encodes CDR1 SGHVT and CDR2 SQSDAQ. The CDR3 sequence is CASSFDGDYEQYF. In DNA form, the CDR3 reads TGTGCCAGCAGCTTTGACGGGGACTACGAGCAGTACTTC.

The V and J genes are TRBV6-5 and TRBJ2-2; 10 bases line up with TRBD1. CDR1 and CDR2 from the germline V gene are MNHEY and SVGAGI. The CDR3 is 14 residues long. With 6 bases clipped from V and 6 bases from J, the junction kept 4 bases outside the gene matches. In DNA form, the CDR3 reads TGTGCCAGCAGCTCCGGGACAGGGGCCGGGGAGCTGTTTTTT. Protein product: CASSSGTGAGELFF.

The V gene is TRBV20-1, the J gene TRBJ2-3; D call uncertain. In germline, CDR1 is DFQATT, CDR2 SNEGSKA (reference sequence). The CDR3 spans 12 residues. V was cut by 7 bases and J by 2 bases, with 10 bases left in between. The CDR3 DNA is TGCAGTGGCTCGTCCGACACAGATACGCAGTATTTT. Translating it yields CSGSSDTDTQYF.

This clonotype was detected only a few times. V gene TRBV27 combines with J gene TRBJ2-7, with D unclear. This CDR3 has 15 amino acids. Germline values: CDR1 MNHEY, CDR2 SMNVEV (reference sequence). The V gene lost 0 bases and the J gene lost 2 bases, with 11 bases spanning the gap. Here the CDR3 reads CASSLSRTGAYEQYF. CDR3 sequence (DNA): TGTGCCAGCAGTTTATCTCGGACCGGAGCCTACGAGCAGTACTTC.

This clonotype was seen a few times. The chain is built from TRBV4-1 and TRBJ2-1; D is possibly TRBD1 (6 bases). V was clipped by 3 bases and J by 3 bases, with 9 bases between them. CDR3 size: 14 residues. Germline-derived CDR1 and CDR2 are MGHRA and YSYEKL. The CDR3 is CASSQATGYNEQFF. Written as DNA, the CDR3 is TGCGCCAGCAGCCAGGCGACAGGCTACAATGAGCAGTTCTTC.

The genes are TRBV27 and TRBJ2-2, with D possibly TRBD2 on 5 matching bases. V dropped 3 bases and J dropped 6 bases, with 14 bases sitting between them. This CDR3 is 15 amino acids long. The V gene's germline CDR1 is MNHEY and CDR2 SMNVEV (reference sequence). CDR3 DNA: TGTGCCAGCAGTTTGCGGCTAGCTCGCGCCGGGGAGCTGTTTTTT. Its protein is CASSLRLARAGELFF.

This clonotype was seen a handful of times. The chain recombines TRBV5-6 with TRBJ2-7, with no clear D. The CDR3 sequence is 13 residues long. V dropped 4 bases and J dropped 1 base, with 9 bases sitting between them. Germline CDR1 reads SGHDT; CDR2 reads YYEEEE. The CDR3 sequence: CASSPGPSYEQYF. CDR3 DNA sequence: TGTGCCAGCAGCCCTGGACCTTCCTACGAGCAGTACTTC.

The CDR3 DNA sequence: TGTGCCAGTACCTCCTCATACCGGACACTCCAAGAGACCCAGTACTTC. Protein sequence: CASTSSYRTLQETQYF. The chain uses TRBV19 and TRBJ2-5, with D perhaps matching TRBD1 (5 bases). The germline V gene has CDR1 LNHDA and CDR2 SQIVND (reference sequence). The CDR3 covers 16 residues. Between the trimmed V and J ends, which lost 7 bases and 1 base, there was a span of 19 bases.

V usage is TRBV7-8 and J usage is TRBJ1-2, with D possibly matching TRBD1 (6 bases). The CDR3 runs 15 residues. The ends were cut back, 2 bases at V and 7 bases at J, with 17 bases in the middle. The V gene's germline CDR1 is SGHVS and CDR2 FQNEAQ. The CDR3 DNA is TGTGCCAGCAGCTTACAAAGGACAGACCCCAGTGGCTACACCTTC. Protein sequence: CASSLQRTDPSGYTF.

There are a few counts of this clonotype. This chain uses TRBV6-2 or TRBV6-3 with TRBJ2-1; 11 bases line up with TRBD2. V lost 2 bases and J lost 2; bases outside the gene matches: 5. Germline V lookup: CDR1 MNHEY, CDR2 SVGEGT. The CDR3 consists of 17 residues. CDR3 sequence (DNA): TGTGCCAGCAGTTACCCCTTAGCGGGGGGGCCCTACAATGAGCAGTTCTTC. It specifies CASSYPLAGGPYNEQFF.

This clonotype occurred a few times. The CDR3 sequence: CASSDRTNREKLFF. CDR3 bases: TGTGCCAGCAGCGACAGGACGAACCGTGAAAAACTGTTTTTT. The V and J genes are TRBV7-9 and TRBJ1-4, with D perhaps TRBD1 (6 bases). V shed 5 bases and J shed 7 bases, with 14 bases lying between them. This CDR3 has 14 residues. Germline loops: CDR1 SEHNR, CDR2 FQNEAQ (reference sequence).

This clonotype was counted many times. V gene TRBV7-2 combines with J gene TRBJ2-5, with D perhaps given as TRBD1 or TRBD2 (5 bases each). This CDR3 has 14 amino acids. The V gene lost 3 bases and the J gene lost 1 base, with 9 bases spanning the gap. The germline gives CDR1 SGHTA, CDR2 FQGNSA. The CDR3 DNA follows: TGTGCCAGCAGCTTTGCCGGGGCCCAAGAGACCCAGTACTTC. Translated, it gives CASSFAGAQETQYF.

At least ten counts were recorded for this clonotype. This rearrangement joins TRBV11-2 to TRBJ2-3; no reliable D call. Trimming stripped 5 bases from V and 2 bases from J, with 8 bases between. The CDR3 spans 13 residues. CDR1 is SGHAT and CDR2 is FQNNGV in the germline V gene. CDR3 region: CASSLGSTDTQYF. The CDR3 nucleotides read TGTGCCAGCAGCCTCGGATCCACAGATACGCAGTATTTT.

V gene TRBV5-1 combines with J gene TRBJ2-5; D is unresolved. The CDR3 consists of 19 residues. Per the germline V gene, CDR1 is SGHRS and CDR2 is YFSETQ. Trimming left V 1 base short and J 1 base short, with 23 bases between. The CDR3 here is CASSLTPSTESWLQETQYF. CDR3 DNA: TGCGCCAGCAGCTTGACCCCATCGACGGAATCGTGGCTCCAAGAGACCCAGTACTTC.

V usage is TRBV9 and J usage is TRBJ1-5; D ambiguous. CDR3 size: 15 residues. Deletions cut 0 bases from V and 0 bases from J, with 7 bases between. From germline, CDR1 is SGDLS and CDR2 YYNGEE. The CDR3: CASSVDVDSNQPQHF. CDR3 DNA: TGTGCCAGCAGCGTAGACGTCGATAGCAATCAGCCCCAGCATTTT. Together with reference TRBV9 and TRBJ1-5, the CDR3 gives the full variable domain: DSGVTQTPKHLITATGQRVTLRCSPRSGDLSVYWYQQSLDQGLQFLIQYYNGEERAKGNILERFSAQQFPDLHSELNLSSLELGDSALYFCASSVDVDSNQPQHFGDGTRLSIL.

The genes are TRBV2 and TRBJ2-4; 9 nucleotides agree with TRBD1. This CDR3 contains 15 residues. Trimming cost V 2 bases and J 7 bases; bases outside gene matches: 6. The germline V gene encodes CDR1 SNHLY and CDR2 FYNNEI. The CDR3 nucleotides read TGTGCCAGCAGTGAACGGGGACAGGGACGGAACATTCAGTACTTC. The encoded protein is CASSERGQGRNIQYF.

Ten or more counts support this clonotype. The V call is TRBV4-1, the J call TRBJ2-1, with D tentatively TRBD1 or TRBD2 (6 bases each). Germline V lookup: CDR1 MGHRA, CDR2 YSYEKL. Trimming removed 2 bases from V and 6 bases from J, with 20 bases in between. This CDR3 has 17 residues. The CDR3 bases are TGCGCCAGCAGCCAAATAATAGGGGGGTCGGTGGGCAATGAGCAGTTCTTC. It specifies CASSQIIGGSVGNEQFF.